This T cell receptor beta chain was profiled in a study of radiation and T cells in renal cell carcinoma. Study-level information: Nephrectomy followed 15 Gy stereotactic body radiation by 4 weeks.

Concerning this clone: Its target is not known.

Using immunoSEQ multiplex PCR, the repertoire was profiled, and TCRdb retains in-frame clones only, with some absent. This table has about 140,000 clones, roughly 85% appearing once. Noted time point: baseline pretreatment blood. Stated treatment: 15 Gy SBRT to primary tumor, nephrectomy 4 weeks later. Serial blood draws occurred at baseline and 2 and 4 weeks post-SBRT. Clear cell pathology was present in this patient's renal cell carcinoma. Study-level findings and limits: Baseline intratumoral clonotype presence is unknown without pretreatment biopsies.

The specimen comprised blood, sampled from a patient whose treatment included radiotherapy and nephrectomy. The source is a woman between 50 and 59 years old with renal cell carcinoma.

The CDR3 DNA reads TGCAGCGTTGATACAGCGCGCTATGGCTACACCTTC. This encodes CSVDTARYGYTF. The J gene is TRBJ1-2, the V gene TRBV29-1; D remains unclear. From germline, CDR1 is SQVTM and CDR2 ANQGSEA. The V end was cut by 3 bases, the J end by 4 bases, with 9 bases between. The CDR3 has 12 amino acids. The variable domain in full, with the rest retrieved from reference TRBV29-1 and TRBJ1-2, is SAVISQKPSRDICQRGTSLTIQCQVDSQVTMMFWYRQQPGQSLTLIATANQGSEATYESGFVIDKFPISRPNLTFSTLTVSNMSPEDSSIYLCSVDTARYGYTFGSGTRLTVV.